The clone carrying this T cell receptor (beta chain) was observed a handful of times. Its cognate antigen is unknown. The data stem from a study of early T cells in non-severe SARS-CoV-2 infection. Study-level background: Sequencing was performed on bulk RNA from unsorted whole blood, leaving chains unpaired. General study results and limits: Private and CD4 specificities were missed by VDJdb matching, which favored anti-spike CD8 responses.

Individual cDNA molecules each received unique molecular identifiers attached to them. Each CDR3 protein gets one entry after TCRdb re-called the 5' RACE reads with MiXCR. The sample has approximately 58,000 distinct CDR3 sequences; around 10% are singletons. Germline CDR1 reads DFQATT; CDR2 reads SNEGSKA (reference sequence). The CDR3 spans 18 residues. J lost 0 bases, V lost 0 bases, and 8 bases had no gene match. This rearrangement joins TRBV20-1 to TRBJ1-6; TRBD1 aligns across 7 bases. The sequenced sample was whole blood. This TCR was recovered from an adult who was a healthcare worker with PCR-confirmed SARS-CoV-2 infection or an uninfected control (not recorded which). The CDR3 protein is CSARDPKTGNSYNSPLHF. The CDR3 DNA reads as TGCAGTGCTAGAGATCCCAAGACAGGGAACTCCTATAATTCACCCCTCCACTTT.